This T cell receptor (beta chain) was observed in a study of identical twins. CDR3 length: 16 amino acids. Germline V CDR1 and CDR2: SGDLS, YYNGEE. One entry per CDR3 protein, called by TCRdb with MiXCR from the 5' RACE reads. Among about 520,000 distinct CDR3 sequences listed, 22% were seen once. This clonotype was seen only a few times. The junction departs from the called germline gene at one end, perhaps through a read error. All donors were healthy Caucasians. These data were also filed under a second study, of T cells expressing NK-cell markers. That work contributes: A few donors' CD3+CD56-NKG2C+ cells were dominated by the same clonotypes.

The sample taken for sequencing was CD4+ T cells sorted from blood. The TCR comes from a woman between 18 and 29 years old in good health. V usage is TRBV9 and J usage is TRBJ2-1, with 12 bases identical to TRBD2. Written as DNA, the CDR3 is TGTGCCAGCAGCGCGATTACTAGCGGGAGGTACAATGAGCAGTCCTTC. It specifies CASSAITSGRYNEQSF.